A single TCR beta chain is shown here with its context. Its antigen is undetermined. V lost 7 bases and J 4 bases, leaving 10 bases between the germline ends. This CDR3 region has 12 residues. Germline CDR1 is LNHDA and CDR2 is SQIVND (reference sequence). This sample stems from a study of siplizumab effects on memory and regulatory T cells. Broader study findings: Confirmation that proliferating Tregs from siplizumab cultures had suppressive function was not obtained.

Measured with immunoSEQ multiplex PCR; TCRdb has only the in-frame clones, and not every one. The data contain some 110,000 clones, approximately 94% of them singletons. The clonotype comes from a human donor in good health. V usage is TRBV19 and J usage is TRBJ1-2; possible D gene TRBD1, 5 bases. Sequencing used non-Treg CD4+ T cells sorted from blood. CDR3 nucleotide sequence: TGTGCCAGTACGGGGGGGGTCTATGGCTACACCTTC. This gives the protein CASTGGVYGYTF.